The 28 T cell receptor beta chains reported below all come from one sample, sequenced in a study of cytomegalovirus exposure and HLA in healthy donors. 60 Vbeta and 13 Jbeta primers were used in PCR. Assay: immunoSEQ multiplex PCR; the TCRdb copy retains only in-frame clones and omits some. This table holds about 180,000 clones, around 77% found once. Sequencing input: PBMCs. These receptors were taken from a man aged 55 to 70 in good health and CMV-seronegative.

The chain recombines TRBV5-1 with TRBJ2-2; TRBD1 is a possible D gene (5 bases). The V gene's germline CDR1 is SGHRS and CDR2 YFSETQ. The CDR3 covers 13 residues. Trimming stripped 2 bases from V and 4 bases from J, with 6 bases between. The CDR3 DNA is TGCGCCAGCAGCTTTGGGGCCACCGGGGAGCTGTTTTTT. Translation: CASSFGATGELFF.

The V and J genes are TRBV9 and TRBJ2-3, with a tentative D call TRBD2 (6 bases). The CDR3 totals 16 residues. Deletions cut 0 bases from V and 3 bases from J, with 14 bases between. Germline V CDR1 and CDR2: SGDLS, YYNGEE. CDR3 nucleotide sequence: TGTGCCAGCAGCGTAGTACGCGGGGCGGGGACAGATACGCAGTATTTT. Translated, it gives CASSVVRGAGTDTQYF.

The J gene is TRBJ2-7, the V gene TRBV6-5; 8 bases map to TRBD2. The CDR3 length is 15 residues. V lost 2 bases and J lost 3; bases outside the gene matches: 6. Germline V gives CDR1 MNHEY, CDR2 SVGAGI. This CDR3 reads CASSYPSGGYYEQYF. In nucleotides, the CDR3 is TGTGCCAGCAGTTACCCGAGCGGGGGCTACTACGAGCAGTACTTC.

This clone was picked up one time. This rearrangement joins TRBV5-1 to TRBJ1-5, with 7 bases matching TRBD1. This CDR3 region has 15 residues. Per germline, CDR1 SGHRS and CDR2 YFSETQ. V shed 0 bases, J shed 4 bases, and the junction held 4 bases outside the gene matches. The CDR3 reads CASSLEGGGNQPQHF. The CDR3 coding sequence is TGCGCCAGCAGCTTGGAAGGGGGCGGGAATCAGCCCCAGCATTTT.

CDR3 sequence (DNA): TGTGCCAGCAGCAAACGGAGCAATGAGCAGTTCTTC. It yields the protein CASSKRSNEQFF. This chain joins TRBV13 and TRBJ2-1; D uncertain. V shed 5 bases and J shed 6 bases, with 8 bases lying between them. The CDR3 contains 12 residues. CDR1 is PRHDT, CDR2 FYEKMQ, per germline (reference sequence).

The DNA for the CDR3 is TGTGCCAGCAGGCTAGACGGGGGGGTGAACACCGGGGAGCTGTTTTTT. Amino acid sequence: CASRLDGGVNTGELFF. The chain joins TRBV27 to TRBJ2-2, with 8 bases lining up with TRBD2. The J segment lost 1 base and the V segment lost 6 bases, leaving 7 bases of the junction unmatched. Germline V gene sequence: CDR1 MNHEY, CDR2 SMNVEV (reference sequence). This CDR3 spans 16 amino acids.

The chain links TRBV4-2 to TRBJ1-1, with D perhaps matching TRBD1 (6 bases). The CDR3 covers 14 residues. Looked up from germline, CDR1 is LGHNA and CDR2 is YNFKEQ. V lost 1 base and J lost 4, with 10 bases in between. The CDR3 protein is CASSQGQAGTEAFF. CDR3 bases: TGTGCCAGCAGCCAAGGACAGGCCGGCACTGAAGCTTTCTTT.

The V gene is TRBV6-6, the J gene TRBJ2-3; tentative D call: TRBD1 (5 bases). This CDR3 spans 13 amino acids. V lost 4 bases and J 3 bases, leaving 8 bases between the germline ends. CDR1 and CDR2 (germline): MNHNY, SVGAGI (reference sequence). In DNA, the CDR3 is TGTGCCAGCAGTTCCGACAGAACAGATACGCAGTATTTT. This encodes CASSSDRTDTQYF.

A note on this clone: Because the CDR3's place on the DNA is in doubt, the DNA is left out and the CDR3 is given as listed by TCRdb. The chain links TRBV5-6 to TRBJ1-6; the D call TRBD1 from the table was never checked on the DNA. Germline V gene sequence: CDR1 SGHDT, CDR2 YYEEEE. 15 amino acids form the CDR3, both terminal residues included. CDR3 sequence: CASTWGQGADSPLNF.

This rearrangement joins TRBV5-1 to TRBJ2-1, with TRBD2 matching 13 bases. This CDR3 is 18 amino acids long. The germline gives CDR1 SGHRS, CDR2 YFSETQ. Trimming removed 6 bases from V and 1 base from J; junction bases left unmatched: 10. Here the CDR3 reads CASTLRTSGSISYNEQFF. The DNA of the CDR3 is TGCGCCAGCACCCTCCGGACTAGCGGGAGTATTTCCTACAATGAGCAGTTCTTC.

This chain joins TRBV25-1 and TRBJ2-3; tentatively, D is TRBD2 (5 bases). The V end was cut by 6 bases, the J end by 3 bases, with 16 bases between. This CDR3 comprises 15 residues. CDR1 and CDR2 from the germline V gene are MGHDK and SYGVNS. Here the CDR3 DNA reads TGTGCCAGCAGCCAATGGGCGGGTGGGACAGATACGCAGTATTTT. Protein sequence: CASSQWAGGTDTQYF.

The CDR3 loop is CASSPVGFGVLGGEQYF. The CDR3 DNA reads as TGTGCCAGCAGCCCAGTCGGTTTCGGGGTACTCGGGGGCGAGCAGTACTTC. The chain uses TRBV7-9 and TRBJ2-7; D is perhaps TRBD2 (6 bases). CDR3 length: 17 residues. Germline loops: CDR1 SEHNR, CDR2 FQNEAQ (reference sequence). Trimming shortened V by 5 bases and J by 6 bases, and 26 bases separated the two germline ends.

The genes are TRBV7-9 and TRBJ2-3, with 10 bases identical to TRBD2. Germline V gives CDR1 SEHNR, CDR2 FQNEAQ (reference sequence). The V and J ends lost 4 bases and 0 bases, in that order; junction bases with no gene match: 1. The CDR3 length is 15 residues. CDR3 amino acids: CASSSSGRSTDTQYF. The CDR3 region has the DNA TGTGCCAGCAGCTCTAGCGGGAGAAGCACAGATACGCAGTATTTT.

V gene TRBV29-1 combines with J gene TRBJ1-1, with TRBD1 as a possible D gene (6 bases). CDR3 length equals 13 residues. From germline, CDR1 is SQVTM and CDR2 ANQGSEA. The V end was cut by 7 bases, the J end by 2 bases, with 14 bases between. DNA for the CDR3: TGCAGCGGGGTAGAACAGGGAAACACTGAAGCTTTCTTT. This encodes CSGVEQGNTEAFF.

The chain has TRBV5-4 and TRBJ2-1; 8 positions agree with TRBD2. Germline V CDR1 and CDR2: SGHNT, YYREEE (reference sequence). V gave up 4 bases and J gave up 10 bases; unmatched junction bases: 7. This CDR3 contains 13 residues. The CDR3 coding sequence is TGTGCCAGCAGCATGGGACTAGTCCGCGAGCAGTTCTTC. Translation gives CASSMGLVREQFF. Full variable domain (outside the CDR3, taken from reference TRBV5-4 and TRBJ2-1): ETGVTQSPTHLIKTRGQQVTLRCSSQSGHNTVSWYQQALGQGPQFIFQYYREEENGRGNFPPRFSGLQFPNYSSELNVNALELDDSALYLCASSMGLVREQFFGPGTRLTVL.

This clone was observed once. This chain links TRBV6-1 with TRBJ2-7, with D perhaps matching TRBD1 (6 bases). Germline CDR1 is MNHNS and CDR2 is SASEGT. This CDR3 comprises 13 residues. V lost 5 bases and J lost 3, with 11 bases in between. CDR3 residues: CASSPDSFYEQYF. The CDR3 DNA reads as TGTGCCAGCAGTCCGGACAGTTTCTACGAGCAGTACTTC.

Written as DNA, the CDR3 is TGTGCCAGCAGAGGACTAGCGGGGGGGTCCTACGAGCAGTACTTC. This codes for CASRGLAGGSYEQYF. The V call is TRBV4-2, the J call TRBJ2-7, with 15 bases that match TRBD2. The CDR3 is 15 residues long. With V trimmed by 6 bases and J by 1 base, 1 base remained unmatched. CDR1 and CDR2 (germline): LGHNA, YNFKEQ.

The V call is TRBV27, the J call TRBJ2-7; TRBD2 matches at 8 bases. The germline V gene has CDR1 MNHEY and CDR2 SMNVEV (reference sequence). Trimming took 4 bases from V and 7 from J; bases not matched to a gene: 15. The CDR3 extends over 16 amino acids. This chain's CDR3 is CASSYGSGGAYQEQYF. The CDR3 DNA sequence: TGTGCCAGCAGTTATGGCTCCGGGGGGGCGTATCAGGAGCAGTACTTC.

This rearrangement joins TRBV21-1 to TRBJ2-7; TRBD1 is the table's D call, not checked against the DNA. TRBV21-1 is designated a pseudogene. The CDR3 extends over 16 amino acids. The CDR3 here is CASSAYYRGGSYEQYF. CDR3 nucleotide sequence: TGTGCCAGCAGCGCATACTACAGGGGGGGGTCCTACGAGCAGTACTTC.

The chain uses TRBV28 and TRBJ2-1; TRBD1 aligns across 9 bases. Per the germline V gene, CDR1 is MDHEN and CDR2 is SYDVKM. Trimming took 6 bases from V and 10 from J; bases not matched to a gene: 13. The CDR3 has 15 residues. DNA of the CDR3: TGTGCCAGCAGGGGCGCGGGACAGGGCACTAGCGAGCAGTTCTTC. Translation gives CASRGAGQGTSEQFF.

The V gene is TRBV5-1, the J gene TRBJ1-2; perhaps TRBD1 as D (6 bases). Germline lookup yields CDR1 SGHRS and CDR2 YFSETQ. Trimming removed 6 bases at V and 0 bases at J, with 12 bases between. There are 14 residues in the CDR3. CDR3 in amino acids: CASTGQSSNYGYTF. The CDR3 DNA follows: TGCGCCAGCACCGGACAGTCCTCTAACTATGGCTACACCTTC.

The chain employs TRBV6-5 and TRBJ1-2; a weak D match, TRBD1 (6 bases). The CDR3 sequence is 14 residues long. V lost 5 bases and J lost 8, with 18 bases in between. CDR1 is MNHEY and CDR2 is SVGAGI in the germline V gene. Written as DNA, the CDR3 is TGTGCCAGCAGTGAAGACGTCCAGGGGCAAGGCTACACCTTC. Protein product: CASSEDVQGQGYTF.

This chain connects TRBV4-1 to TRBJ1-2; 7 bases agree with TRBD1. The V and J ends lost 3 bases and 6 bases, in that order; junction bases with no gene match: 10. Germline CDR1 MGHRA, CDR2 YSYEKL. This CDR3 comprises 15 residues. CDR3 residues: CASSHPDRDSNGYTF. Written as DNA, the CDR3 is TGCGCCAGCAGCCACCCCGACAGGGATTCTAATGGCTACACCTTC.

The table lists this clone with a count of one. This chain connects TRBV28 to TRBJ2-5, with 8 bases matching TRBD2. The DNA end lines up better with TRBJ2-7; the J call may be wrong. This CDR3 is 14 amino acids long. The V gene's germline CDR1 is MDHEN and CDR2 SYDVKM. CDR3 amino acids: CASSFNSGTGEQYF. The CDR3 DNA is TGTGCCAGCAGCTTTAATAGCGGGACCGGCGAGCAGTACTTC.

The chain combines TRBV29-1 with TRBJ1-2, with a weak D call TRBD1 (6 bases). Between the trimmed V and J ends, which lost 2 bases and 4 bases, there was a span of 14 bases. There are 14 residues in the CDR3. Germline CDR1 and CDR2: SQVTM and ANQGSEA. CDR3 in DNA: TGCAGCGTTGAATCCGAAGGACAGTCCTATGGCTACACCTTC. Protein sequence: CSVESEGQSYGYTF.

The V and J genes are TRBV2 and TRBJ2-7, with D maybe TRBD2 (5 bases). The germline gives CDR1 SNHLY, CDR2 FYNNEI. The CDR3 loop spans 15 amino acids. The ends were cut back, 6 bases at V and 7 bases at J, with 22 bases in the middle. The CDR3 sequence: CASSPRTSGPGEQYF. The CDR3 bases are TGTGCCAGCAGCCCCAGGACGAGCGGCCCTGGTGAGCAGTACTTC. Looking up the rest from reference TRBV2 and TRBJ2-7 gives the full variable domain: EPEVTQTPSHQVTQMGQEVILRCVPISNHLYFYWYRQILGQKVEFLVSFYNNEISEKSEIFDDQFSVERPDGSNFTLKIRSTKLEDSAMYFCASSPRTSGPGEQYFGPGTRLTVT.

The genes are TRBV9 and TRBJ2-3; a weak D match, TRBD2 (5 bases). The ends were cut back, 4 bases at V and 3 bases at J, with 21 bases in the middle. The CDR3 has 17 amino acids. The germline CDR1 and CDR2 sequences are SGDLS and YYNGEE. The CDR3 reads CASSLPPGLLATDTQYF. CDR3 sequence (DNA): TGTGCCAGCAGCCTCCCCCCCGGACTCCTGGCAACAGATACGCAGTATTTT.

CDR3 coding DNA: TGTGCCATCAGGGGGGGGACCACTGAAGCTTTCTTT. It codes for CAIRGGTTEAFF. The chain joins TRBV10-3 to TRBJ1-1, with D possibly TRBD1 on 5 matching bases. The CDR3 has 12 amino acids. Germline loops: CDR1 ENHRY, CDR2 SYGVKD. The ends were cut back, 6 bases at V and 4 bases at J, with 9 bases in the middle.